The present TCR beta chain was sequenced within a study of control samples from healthy donors and cancer patients (dated by TCRdb to the early 2020s). The library was prepared using the immunoSEQ multiplex PCR assay. In TCRdb, the immuneACCESS table is reduced to in-frame sequences with V and J assigned. These tables do not hold every clone; where another copy was compared, an unresolved V gene accounts for under half, and the others remain unexplained. Within this sample are approximately 190,000 clones, with roughly nine tenths of them counted one time only. The top ten clones comprise about 1.7% of the sample. Trimming accounts for 3 bases at V and 4 bases at J, while the number of junction bases matched to no gene is 3. The cysteine opens and the phenylalanine closes a CDR3 of 15 amino acids. Only the CDR3 region is kept as DNA, spanning 45 bases read in frame from base 1. From a lookup of the germline V gene (reference sequence), CDR1 and CDR2 are LGHDT and YNNKEL.

On this clone itself: What antigen it recognizes has not been identified. Per-nucleotide qualities are absent, and no much larger clonotype sits a single base away.

The sequenced sample consisted of blood. This clonotype was obtained from a man between 25 and 39 years old in good health. Rearrangement joined TRBV3-1 (or the pseudogene TRBV3-2) to TRBJ2-3, and 11 junctional nucleotides match TRBD2. The CDR3 sequence is CASSQTSGAPDTQYF. The bases are TGTGCCAGCAGCCAGACTAGCGGGGCCCCAGATACGCAGTATTTT.